This TCR beta chain is drawn from a study of blood T cell repertoires in COVID-19. Overall study context: Collection of acute and convalescent COVID-19 samples took place in the United States, Italy and Spain. Nucleic acid was either cDNA or gDNA, and it came from T cells, B-cell-depleted T cells, or PBMCs.

Trimming removed 3 bases from V and 0 bases from J, with 6 bases in between. The CDR3 runs 15 residues. From germline, CDR1 is MNHEY and CDR2 SMNVEV (reference sequence). Authors' processing steps: Estimates of nucleated cell counts were drawn from the amplification of reference gene primers. Using immunoSEQ multiplex PCR, the repertoire was profiled, and TCRdb retains in-frame clones only, with some absent. That table is the source of V, J and clone size, and D and trimming were worked out from the DNA. The sample lists around 120,000 clones, over 60% seen once, with roughly 5.6% in the top ten. The rearrangement links TRBV27 to TRBJ2-6; D unclear. Sequences were obtained from peripheral blood. The clonotype comes from a man between 65 and 80 years old with acute or convalescent COVID-19. CDR3 amino acids: CASSLGFSGANVLTF. In nucleotides, the CDR3 is TGTGCCAGCAGTTTGGGCTTCTCTGGGGCCAACGTCCTGACTTTC.